This is a list of T cell receptor beta chains from one sample in a study of blood T cell repertoires in COVID-19. Measured with immunoSEQ multiplex PCR; TCRdb has only the in-frame clones, and not every one. Of about 40,000 clones in the sample, approximately 84% were seen once. Source material: peripheral blood. The receptors derive from a human donor in a cohort sampled during active COVID-19. CDR3s include the opening cysteine and the closing phenylalanine or tryptophan. A D gene is named only where the DNA matches it firmly. Not all rows give a size; the values are once, few, many and, for expanded clones, a class.

TRBV6-2/TRBV6-3	.	.	TRBJ2-7	TGTGCCAGCAGCTCCCCCTCACGGGTGGCCTACGAGCAGTACTTC	CASSSPSRVAYEQYF
TRBV12-5	.	.	TRBJ2-2	TGTGCTAGTGGTTCTCCCTCGGGGGATCACACCGGGGAGCTGTTTTTT	CASGSPSGDHTGELFF
TRBV3-1/TRBV3-2	.	TRBD1	TRBJ1-6	TGTGCCAGCAGCAACAGGGGTAATTCACCCCTCCACTTT	CASSNRGNSPLHF
TRBV29-1	.	TRBD2	TRBJ2-1	TGCAGCGTTTCCTCCCCCGGGACTAGCGGGGCCTCCTACAATGAGCAGTTCTTC	CSVSSPGTSGASYNEQFF
TRBV5-1	.	TRBD1	TRBJ2-4	TGCGCCAGCAGCACAACCTCCGGGACAGTCTTTAAAAACATTCAGTACTTC	CASSTTSGTVFKNIQYF
TRBV7-9	.	.	TRBJ1-6	TGTGCCAGCAGCTTAGCGCTGGGGGGGCCTTGGAATAATTCACCCCTCCACTTT	CASSLALGGPWNNSPLHF
TRBV3-1/TRBV3-2	.	.	TRBJ2-1	TGTGCCAGCAGCCACCGGGACTCCCCGTCCACGGAGCAGTTCTTC	CASSHRDSPSTEQFF
TRBV4-1	.	.	TRBJ2-2	TGCGCCAGCAGCCCCGGGGGCACCGGGGAGCTGTTTTTT	CASSPGGTGELFF
TRBV15	.	.	TRBJ1-6	TGTGCCACCAGCAGAGACAGGGGATATTCACCCCTCCACTTT	CATSRDRGYSPLHF
TRBV2	.	.	TRBJ1-2	TGTGCCAGCATGCAGACTGGAGACTATGGCTACACCTTC	CASMQTGDYGYTF
TRBV4-2	.	.	TRBJ2-5	TGTGCCAGCAGCCCCTGGGGGGGCGAGGGACAAGAGACCCAGTACTTC	CASSPWGGEGQETQYF
TRBV9	.	TRBD1	TRBJ1-6	TGTGCCAGCAGCACTCGGACAGGCTGGGATTCACCCCTCCACTTT	CASSTRTGWDSPLHF
TRBV10-3	few	.	TRBJ2-7	TGTGCCATCAGTGAGGGCACCCCTGGCGAGCAGTACTTC	CAISEGTPGEQYF
TRBV12-5	.	TRBD2	TRBJ2-3	TGTGCTAGTGGTTCCCCCGGGGGAGGGTGGACAGATACGCAGTATTTT	CASGSPGGGWTDTQYF
TRBV14	once	.	TRBJ2-3	TGTGCCAGCAGCCTTCACTTAGATACGCAGTATTTT	CASSLHLDTQYF
TRBV7-2	.	TRBD2	TRBJ2-1	TGTGCCAGCAGCTTAGATCTAGCGGATTCCTACAATGAGCAGTTCTTC	CASSLDLADSYNEQFF
TRBV13	.	TRBD1	TRBJ2-1	TGTGCCAGCAGCCGTACCGGGACAGGGGGCGATGAGCAGTTCTTC	CASSRTGTGGDEQFF
TRBV11-1	.	TRBD1	TRBJ2-6	TGTGCCAGCAGCTTGACAGGGTCTGGGGCCAACGTCCTGACTTTC	CASSLTGSGANVLTF
TRBV3-1/TRBV3-2	.	TRBD2	TRBJ2-7	TGTGCCAGCAGCTTCCGGGGGGGCGCAGGCAACACCTACGAGCAGTACTTC	CASSFRGGAGNTYEQYF
TRBV3-1/TRBV3-2	.	TRBD2	TRBJ2-7	TGTGCCAGCAGCCCTGCGGGACTAGGTTCCTACGAGCAGTACTTC	CASSPAGLGSYEQYF
TRBV18	.	TRBD1	TRBJ2-7	TGTGCCAGCTCATCGGACAGGGCCCACGAGCAGTACTTC	CASSSDRAHEQYF
TRBV5-1	.	.	TRBJ1-1	TGCGCCAGCAGCAGGGAGGAGGCGAACACTGAAGCTTTCTTT	CASSREEANTEAFF
TRBV19	.	.	TRBJ1-1	TGTGCCAGTAGTATAGGTTTCGGGGTCACTGAAGCTTTCTTT	CASSIGFGVTEAFF
TRBV18	.	TRBD1	TRBJ1-1	TGTGCCAGCTCCACGGGACAGGGGGCCACTGAAGCTTTCTTT	CASSTGQGATEAFF
TRBV23-1	.	TRBD2	TRBJ2-3	TGCGCCAGCAGTCAATCCGGGCTAGCGGTAACAGATACGCAGTATTTT	CASSQSGLAVTDTQYF
TRBV5-1	.	.	TRBJ1-6	TGCGCCAGCAGCTTGACAGTTGTCAATAATTCACCCCTCCACTTT	CASSLTVVNNSPLHF
TRBV5-6	.	.	TRBJ1-1	TGTGCCAGCAGCTTGGCCGCCTGGGGGGTGGGGCTCAACACTGAAGCTTTCTTT	CASSLAAWGVGLNTEAFF
TRBV5-1	.	TRBD1	TRBJ1-2	TGCGCCAGCAGCCCACCCGGGGGACAGGGGAGTGGCTACACCTTC	CASSPPGGQGSGYTF
TRBV2	many	TRBD1	TRBJ2-2	TGTGCCAGCAGGGAACGCCGGGACAGGGAAGACACCGGGGAGCTGTTTTTT	CASRERRDREDTGELFF
TRBV11-2	.	.	TRBJ2-7	TGTGCCAGCAGCCTCAGTTCGTTCTACGAGCAGTACTTC	CASSLSSFYEQYF
TRBV10-2	.	.	TRBJ1-1	TGCGCCAGCGGGTGGGGGGACACTGAAGCTTTCTTT	CASGWGDTEAFF
TRBV24-1	.	.	TRBJ2-3	TGTGCCACCAGTACGGGGGGCCGAGCAGATACGCAGTATTTT	CATSTGGRADTQYF
TRBV9	.	.	TRBJ1-4	TGTGCCAGCAGTCGGGGAGGTGAAAAACTGTTTTTT	CASSRGGEKLFF
TRBV19	.	.	TRBJ1-2	TGTGCCAGTAGTATAAGGAGCAATGGCTACACCTTC	CASSIRSNGYTF
TRBV5-6	.	.	TRBJ2-7	TGTGCCAGCAGCTGGCAGAGGGGGGGCGAGCAGTACTTC	CASSWQRGGEQYF
TRBV9	once	.	TRBJ2-2	TGTGCCAGCAGCGTAGGGGGTAGCGGCACCGGGGAGCTGTTTTTT	CASSVGGSGTGELFF
TRBV6-5	.	.	TRBJ2-3	TGTGCCAGCAGTTCCCCGGGGGGCACAGATACGCAGTATTTT	CASSSPGGTDTQYF
TRBV2	.	.	TRBJ1-2	TGTGCCAGCAGCATCCAGGGCGGCTATGGCTACACCTTC	CASSIQGGYGYTF
TRBV9	.	.	TRBJ1-6	TGTGCCAGCAGCGTAGACGGAGATTCACCCCTCCACTTT	CASSVDGDSPLHF
TRBV3-1/TRBV3-2	once	.	TRBJ2-7	TGTGCCAGCAGCCAAGAACTAGGGAAGGGCTCCTACGAGCAGTACTTC	CASSQELGKGSYEQYF
TRBV2	.	.	TRBJ1-1	TGTGCCAGCAGTGTAGAAGGGAGGACTGAAGCTTTCTTT	CASSVEGRTEAFF
TRBV14	once	.	TRBJ2-7	TGTGCCAGCAGCCAAGGACTGTCGGGGGAGCAGTACTTC	CASSQGLSGEQYF
TRBV19	once	.	TRBJ1-6	TGTGCCAGTAGTCAGTGGACTGTGAGCTCCTATAATTCACCCCTCCACTTT	CASSQWTVSSYNSPLHF
TRBV9	.	.	TRBJ2-2	TGTGCCAGCAGCGCCCAGGTTGACGGGGAGCTGTTTTTT	CASSAQVDGELFF
TRBV6-5	.	TRBD1	TRBJ2-1	TGTGCCAGCAGTCCGGGACAGACCTACAATGAGCAGTTCTTC	CASSPGQTYNEQFF
TRBV18	.	.	TRBJ1-6	TGTGCCAGCTCCACAGGGATGGGGTCACCCCTCCACTTT	CASSTGMGSPLHF
TRBV14	.	TRBD2	TRBJ2-7	TGTGCCAGCAGCCAACTCGGGGGGGGCCAGTCCTACGAGCAGTACTTC	CASSQLGGGQSYEQYF